Here is one T cell receptor (beta chain) with its context. The data stem from a study of cytomegalovirus exposure and HLA in healthy donors. In the PCR, 60 Vbeta and 13 Jbeta primers were used. Assay: immunoSEQ multiplex PCR; the TCRdb copy retains only in-frame clones and omits some. The data show nearly 300,000 clones, with 70% to 90% seen just once and around 3.7% held by the top ten. This clonotype was sampled from a middle-aged man in good health and CMV-seropositive. Material for sequencing was PBMCs.

The CDR3 coding sequence is TGTGCCAGCAGCCCGGGGGTACTAGCGGGAGTGTTAGATACGCAGTATTTT. It specifies CASSPGVLAGVLDTQYF. J is TRBJ2-3 and V is TRBV9, with 11 bases that match TRBD2. The length of the CDR3 is 17 residues. The ends lost 4 bases at V and 5 bases at J; junction bases unmatched: 12. Germline-derived CDR1 and CDR2 are SGDLS and YYNGEE.